Following are 32 T cell receptor beta chains from one sample sequenced in a study of blood T cell repertoires in COVID-19. Only in-frame clones appear in the TCRdb table, and some are missing; sequencing was by immunoSEQ multiplex PCR. This sample has about 340,000 clones; 65% to 85% occur once, and the top ten carry about 3%. The source material was peripheral blood. The origin of the receptors is a man younger than 40 with active or convalescent COVID-19.

This chain links TRBV29-1 with TRBJ2-3; the D is unclear. This CDR3 spans 12 amino acids. Germline CDR1 SQVTM, CDR2 ANQGSEA. Trimming left V 7 bases short and J 6 bases short, with 14 bases between. CDR3 bases: TGCAGCGCTATACTTCTCGCGGATACGCAGTATTTT. Encoded protein: CSAILLADTQYF.

This clone has ten or more counts. CDR3 in amino acids: CASNFVRGGEQYF. CDR3 in DNA: TGTGCCAGCAATTTCGTCCGGGGAGGCGAGCAGTACTTC. J is TRBJ2-7 and V is TRBV6-6; tentative D call: TRBD2 (6 bases). Germline V gene lookup returns CDR1 MNHNY and CDR2 SVGAGI (reference sequence). The CDR3 extends over 13 amino acids. Trimming stripped 7 bases from V and 6 bases from J, with 16 bases between.

This chain connects TRBV27 to TRBJ1-5, with 7 bases aligning to TRBD1. This CDR3 is built from 14 residues. The germline V gene encodes CDR1 MNHEY and CDR2 SMNVEV (reference sequence). V lost 0 bases to trimming and J lost 7 bases; unmatched junction nucleotides: 3. This CDR3 reads CASSLSGQDQPQHF. DNA for the CDR3: TGTGCCAGCAGTTTATCCGGACAGGACCAGCCCCAGCATTTT.

The V gene is TRBV5-1, the J gene TRBJ1-1; perhaps TRBD1 as D (5 bases). The CDR3 length is 13 residues. Germline CDR1 SGHRS, CDR2 YFSETQ. Trimming shortened V by 1 base and J by 7 bases, and 11 bases separated the two germline ends. Here the CDR3 reads CASSLIGGGEAFF. For the CDR3, the DNA is TGCGCCAGCAGCTTGATTGGCGGGGGTGAAGCTTTCTTT.

This clone was seen once. This chain links TRBV30 with TRBJ1-2, with 10 bases that match TRBD1. The CDR3 has 14 residues. Trimming took 0 bases from V and 7 from J; bases not matched to a gene: 5. Germline lookup yields CDR1 GTSNPN and CDR2 SVGIG (reference sequence). The CDR3: CAWSVGDRGSGYTF. The CDR3 DNA follows: TGTGCCTGGAGTGTCGGGGACAGGGGTAGTGGCTACACCTTC.

As for this clone: Other DNA sequences of this sample code for an identical CDR3. The chain combines TRBV4-3 with TRBJ1-2; D is undetermined. The CDR3 sequence is 14 residues long. Trimming removed 1 base from V and 2 bases from J, with 8 bases in between. Per the germline V gene, CDR1 is LGHNA and CDR2 is YSLEER. The CDR3 DNA sequence: TGCGCCAGCAGCCAAGTCCAGAGGAACTATGGCTACACCTTC. Translation: CASSQVQRNYGYTF.

The J gene is TRBJ1-5, the V gene TRBV6-5, with D possibly being TRBD1 (5 bases). V lost 6 bases and J lost 2, with 11 bases in between. CDR1 MNHEY and CDR2 SVGAGI come from the germline V gene. This CDR3 has 14 residues. CDR3 coding DNA: TGTGCCAGCAGGAACGCGGGGGGCAATCAGCCCCAGCATTTT. This encodes CASRNAGGNQPQHF.

V gene TRBV19 combines with J gene TRBJ2-7, with a weak D call TRBD1 (6 bases). Germline lookup yields CDR1 LNHDA and CDR2 SQIVND (reference sequence). The CDR3 totals 13 residues. Trimming took 8 bases from V and 1 from J, leaving 12 bases between them. As DNA, the CDR3 is TGTGCCAGTGCCCAGGACAGATCCTACGAGCAGTACTTC. It is translated as CASAQDRSYEQYF.

This rearrangement joins TRBV11-2 to TRBJ2-3, with D perhaps matching TRBD2 (6 bases). The V end lost 8 bases, the J end lost 6 bases, and 9 bases lay between the germline ends. This CDR3 has 11 residues. Germline-derived CDR1 and CDR2 are SGHAT and FQNNGV. In DNA, the CDR3 is TGTGCCAGCGGCCGGGGGGATACGCAGTATTTT. Translation: CASGRGDTQYF. The variable domain in full, completed from reference TRBV11-2 and TRBJ2-3, reads EAGVAQSPRYKIIEKRQSVAFWCNPISGHATLYWYQQILGQGPKLLIQFQNNGVVDDSQLPKDRFSAERLKGVDSTLKIQPAKLEDSAVYLCASGRGDTQYFGPGTRLTVL.

The rearrangement joins TRBV11-2 to TRBJ1-1; 8 bases map to TRBD1. This CDR3 comprises 17 residues. Germline-derived CDR1 and CDR2 are SGHAT and FQNNGV. Unmatched junction bases numbered 15, after V lost 6 bases and J lost 3 bases. The CDR3 reads CASSRTRQGAGDTEAFF. The CDR3, as DNA: TGTGCCAGCAGTAGGACCAGGCAGGGGGCTGGGGACACTGAAGCTTTCTTT.

This clone was counted only a few times. CDR3 in DNA: TGTGCCAGCAAGGGACGGTGGGGGGACACTGAAGCTTTCTTT. It yields the protein CASKGRWGDTEAFF. The chain joins TRBV6-5 to TRBJ1-1; D perhaps matches TRBD1 (5 bases). Germline V gene lookup returns CDR1 MNHEY and CDR2 SVGAGI. V lost 7 bases, J lost 3 bases, and 15 bases lay in between. CDR3 length equals 14 residues.

CDR3 amino acids: CASSQDWTLYNEQFF. Written as DNA, the CDR3 is TGCGCCAGCAGCCAAGACTGGACTCTTTACAATGAGCAGTTCTTC. This chain uses TRBV4-3 with TRBJ2-1; the D gene is possibly TRBD2 (5 bases). V was clipped by 0 bases and J by 4 bases, with 10 bases between them. The CDR3 runs to 15 residues. Germline lookup yields CDR1 LGHNA and CDR2 YSLEER.

The chain uses TRBV6-5 and TRBJ2-1; 9 bases match TRBD1. The CDR3 spans 14 residues. V lost 5 bases to trimming and J lost 4 bases; unmatched junction nucleotides: 3. In germline, CDR1 is MNHEY, CDR2 SVGAGI. This chain's CDR3 is CASSKDRGYNEQFF. The DNA for the CDR3 is TGTGCCAGCAGTAAGGACAGGGGTTACAATGAGCAGTTCTTC.

The chain uses TRBV29-1 and TRBJ1-5; TRBD1 matches 10 bases. From germline, CDR1 is SQVTM and CDR2 ANQGSEA. The trim removed 5 bases at V and 5 bases at J, leaving 6 bases unmatched. CDR3 size: 14 residues. CDR3 region: CSVRDRGLDQPQHF. The CDR3 DNA reads TGCAGCGTTCGTGACAGGGGGCTGGATCAGCCCCAGCATTTT.

The rearrangement uses TRBV5-1 and TRBJ2-3; D not certain. This CDR3 comprises 16 residues. Trimming took off 4 bases at V and 6 bases at J, with 21 bases between the two ends. Germline V gene lookup returns CDR1 SGHRS and CDR2 YFSETQ. The chain's CDR3 is CASSPLALEPPDTQYF. In nucleotides, the CDR3 is TGCGCCAGCAGCCCCCTCGCCTTAGAACCCCCGGATACGCAGTATTTT.

Turning to this clone: Other DNA sequences in the same sample also yield this CDR3. The chain employs TRBV19 and TRBJ1-5, with 9 bases that match TRBD1. This CDR3 is built from 14 residues. With 5 bases clipped from V and 4 bases from J, the junction kept 3 bases outside the gene matches. Looked up from germline, CDR1 is LNHDA and CDR2 is SQIVND (reference sequence). The CDR3 loop reads CASSAGQGNQPQHF. CDR3 bases: TGTGCCAGTAGTGCCGGACAGGGGAATCAGCCCCAGCATTTT.

DNA of the CDR3: TGTGCCAGCGTGGGGACAGGGTCCTACGAGCAGTACTTC. This codes for CASVGTGSYEQYF. This sequence joins TRBV28 and TRBJ2-7, with 9 bases that match TRBD1. V lost 8 bases to trimming and J lost 1 base; unmatched junction nucleotides: 3. The germline gives CDR1 MDHEN, CDR2 SYDVKM. The CDR3 is 13 amino acids.

The chain joins TRBV6-6 to TRBJ1-5; no clear D gene. Trimming removed 2 bases from V and 5 bases from J, with 4 bases in between. The CDR3 is made up of 12 amino acids. Germline-derived CDR1 and CDR2 are MNHNY and SVGAGI (reference sequence). CDR3 sequence (DNA): TGTGCCAGCAGTTACCGGTATCAGCCCCAGCATTTT. Translating it yields CASSYRYQPQHF.

The count of this clone is one. This sequence joins TRBV10-3 and TRBJ1-1; 10 bases fit TRBD1. CDR3 length equals 12 residues. From germline, CDR1 is ENHRY and CDR2 SYGVKD. J was trimmed by 5 bases and V by 11 bases; bases with no gene match: 5. In DNA form, the CDR3 reads TGTGCCGTCGGACAGGGGGTTACTGAAGCTTTCTTT. Its translation is CAVGQGVTEAFF.

This chain connects TRBV29-1 to TRBJ1-2, with 8 bases fitting TRBD1. The V segment lost 3 bases and the J segment 3 bases; nucleotides outside the gene matches: 9. The CDR3 is 15 residues long. Germline-derived CDR1 and CDR2 are SQVTM and ANQGSEA. DNA for the CDR3: TGCAGCGTTGATCTGACAGGGGTTGGGGACTATGGCTACACCTTC. This translates into CSVDLTGVGDYGYTF. The full variable domain, rest sourced from reference TRBV29-1 and TRBJ1-2, is SAVISQKPSRDICQRGTSLTIQCQVDSQVTMMFWYRQQPGQSLTLIATANQGSEATYESGFVIDKFPISRPNLTFSTLTVSNMSPEDSSIYLCSVDLTGVGDYGYTFGSGTRLTVV.

This chain's CDR3 is CASSIMASGNQPQHF. CDR3 in DNA: TGTGCCAGTAGTATAATGGCATCGGGGAATCAGCCCCAGCATTTT. V and J are TRBV19 and TRBJ1-5; D is ambiguous. V was shortened by 2 bases and J by 4 bases, with 12 bases between the two germline ends. CDR1 and CDR2 (germline): LNHDA, SQIVND (reference sequence). The CDR3 covers 15 residues. The full variable domain, rest sourced from reference TRBV19 and TRBJ1-5, is DGGITQSPKYLFRKEGQNVTLSCEQNLNHDAMYWYRQDPGQGLRLIYYSQIVNDFQKGDIAEGYSVSREKKESFPLTVTSAQKNPTAFYLCASSIMASGNQPQHFGDGTRLSIL.

This clone occurred a few times. The chain is built from TRBV25-1 and TRBJ2-7; no clear D gene. The length of the CDR3 is 16 residues. The V and J ends lost 9 bases and 0 bases respectively, with 21 bases between them. From germline, CDR1 is MGHDK and CDR2 SYGVNS. In nucleotides, the CDR3 is TGTGCCAGTGGGCCTCATTCTGGAATTAGCTCCTACGAGCAGTACTTC. Translating gives CASGPHSGISSYEQYF.

The chain carries TRBV9 and TRBJ1-5; possibly TRBD1 for D (6 bases). CDR1 and CDR2 (germline): SGDLS, YYNGEE. Trimming stripped 4 bases from V and 1 base from J, with 12 bases between. This CDR3 is 15 amino acids long. CDR3 residues: CASSPGQTSNQPQHF. The CDR3 nucleotides are TGTGCCAGCAGCCCAGGACAGACAAGCAATCAGCCCCAGCATTTT. The variable domain in full, completed from reference TRBV9 and TRBJ1-5, reads DSGVTQTPKHLITATGQRVTLRCSPRSGDLSVYWYQQSLDQGLQFLIQYYNGEERAKGNILERFSAQQFPDLHSELNLSSLELGDSALYFCASSPGQTSNQPQHFGDGTRLSIL.

The chain employs TRBV15 and TRBJ2-2; TRBD2 aligns across 7 bases. With V trimmed by 7 bases and J by 3 bases, 5 bases remained unmatched. Germline V gene sequence: CDR1 LNHNV, CDR2 YYDKDF (reference sequence). The CDR3 contains 14 residues. CDR3 sequence (DNA): TGTGCCACCAAGGAAGCGGGGCACACCGGGGAGCTGTTTTTT. Translation gives CATKEAGHTGELFF.

The chain uses TRBV19 and TRBJ2-1; TRBD1 matches at 10 bases. V lost 7 bases to trimming and J lost 7 bases; unmatched junction nucleotides: 10. CDR3 length: 15 amino acids. Germline CDR1 LNHDA, CDR2 SQIVND (reference sequence). The chain's CDR3 is CASTSSGQGLNEQFF. The CDR3 nucleotides are TGTGCCAGTACCTCGTCGGGACAGGGGTTAAATGAGCAGTTCTTC.

The chain couples TRBV5-4 to TRBJ2-2; 10 bases are a match to TRBD2. The CDR3 has 17 residues. V lost 7 bases, J lost 0 bases, and 9 bases stayed unmatched. Germline CDR1 reads SGHNT; CDR2 reads YYREEE (reference sequence). CDR3 region: CASRQVAGGANTGELFF. CDR3 coding DNA: TGTGCCAGCCGCCAAGTAGCGGGAGGCGCGAACACCGGGGAGCTGTTTTTT.

This clone came up once. The genes are TRBV6-5 and TRBJ2-1; 14 bases fit TRBD2. Germline CDR1 reads MNHEY; CDR2 reads SVGAGI. The CDR3 covers 13 residues. Germline trimming cut 6 bases from V and 12 bases from J; bases unmatched to any gene: 4. CDR3 sequence (DNA): TGTGCCAGCAGGGGACTAGCGGGAGTCAGGCAGTTCTTC. As protein: CASRGLAGVRQFF.

This clone was counted ten times or more. This chain uses TRBV7-8 with TRBJ2-5, with D perhaps TRBD2 (5 bases). This CDR3 is built from 14 residues. V was cut by 5 bases and J by 5 bases, with 15 bases left in between. Looked up from germline, CDR1 is SGHVS and CDR2 is FQNEAQ. The CDR3 DNA reads TGTGCCAGCAGCACCAGGACCCGCGGGGAGACCCAGTACTTC. This sequence encodes CASSTRTRGETQYF.

This chain uses TRBV9 with TRBJ2-1; tentatively, D is TRBD2 (5 bases). CDR3 length equals 15 residues. V lost 6 bases to trimming and J lost 3 bases, with 16 bases between them. The germline V gene encodes CDR1 SGDLS and CDR2 YYNGEE. CDR3 nucleotides: TGTGCCAGCACCCTCGGGGTGATCGGCTACAATGAGCAGTTCTTC. This translates into CASTLGVIGYNEQFF. The full variable domain, its missing parts supplied by reference TRBV9 and TRBJ2-1, is DSGVTQTPKHLITATGQRVTLRCSPRSGDLSVYWYQQSLDQGLQFLIQYYNGEERAKGNILERFSAQQFPDLHSELNLSSLELGDSALYFCASTLGVIGYNEQFFGPGTRLTVL.

The chain uses TRBV19 and TRBJ1-5; a weak D match, TRBD1 (5 bases). V was trimmed by 9 bases and J by 0 bases, leaving 9 bases between them. The CDR3 contains 13 residues. Germline CDR1 LNHDA, CDR2 SQIVND (reference sequence). This CDR3 reads CASQGYSNQPQHF. CDR3 bases: TGTGCCAGCCAGGGATATAGCAATCAGCCCCAGCATTTT.

The V and J genes are TRBV9 and TRBJ1-2; D might be TRBD1 (6 bases). The CDR3 is 15 amino acids. Germline V gene data show CDR1 as SGDLS and CDR2 as YYNGEE. The V end lost 1 base, the J end lost 7 bases, and 17 bases lay between the germline ends. The CDR3 DNA follows: TGTGCCAGCAGCGTAACTCCAGTTCGGGGGGCTGGCTACACCTTC. It codes for CASSVTPVRGAGYTF.

The gene calls are TRBV11-2 and TRBJ2-3, with a weak D call TRBD1 (6 bases). Trimming took off 5 bases at V and 0 bases at J, with 12 bases between the two ends. The CDR3 contains 15 residues. Germline CDR1 SGHAT, CDR2 FQNNGV. The CDR3 loop reads CASSLGGDSTDTQYF. CDR3 nucleotides: TGTGCCAGCAGCCTAGGGGGAGACAGCACAGATACGCAGTATTTT. The whole variable domain, filled in from reference TRBV11-2 and TRBJ2-3, reads EAGVAQSPRYKIIEKRQSVAFWCNPISGHATLYWYQQILGQGPKLLIQFQNNGVVDDSQLPKDRFSAERLKGVDSTLKIQPAKLEDSAVYLCASSLGGDSTDTQYFGPGTRLTVL.